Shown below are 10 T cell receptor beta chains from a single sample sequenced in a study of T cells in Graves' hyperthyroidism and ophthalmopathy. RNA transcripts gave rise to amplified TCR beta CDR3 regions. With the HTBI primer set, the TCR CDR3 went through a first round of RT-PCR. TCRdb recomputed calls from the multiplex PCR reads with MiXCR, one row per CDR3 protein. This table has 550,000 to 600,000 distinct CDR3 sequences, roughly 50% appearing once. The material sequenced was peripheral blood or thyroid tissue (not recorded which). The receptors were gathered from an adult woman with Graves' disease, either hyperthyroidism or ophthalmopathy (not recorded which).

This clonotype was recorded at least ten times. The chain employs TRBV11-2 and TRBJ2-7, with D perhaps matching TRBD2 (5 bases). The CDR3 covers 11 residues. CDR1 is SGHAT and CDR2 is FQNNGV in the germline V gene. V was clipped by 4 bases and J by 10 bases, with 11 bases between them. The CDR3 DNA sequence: TGTGCCAGCAGCTGGGGAGAACACCAGTACTTC. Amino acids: CASSWGEHQYF.

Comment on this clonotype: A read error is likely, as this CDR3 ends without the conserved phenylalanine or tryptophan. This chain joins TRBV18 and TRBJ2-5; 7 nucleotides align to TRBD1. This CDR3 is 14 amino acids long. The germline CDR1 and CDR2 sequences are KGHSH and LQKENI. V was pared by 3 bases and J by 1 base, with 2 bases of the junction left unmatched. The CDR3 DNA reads TGTGCCAGCTCACCGAGACAGGGCCAAGAGACCCAGTACTAC. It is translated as CASSPRQGQETQYY.

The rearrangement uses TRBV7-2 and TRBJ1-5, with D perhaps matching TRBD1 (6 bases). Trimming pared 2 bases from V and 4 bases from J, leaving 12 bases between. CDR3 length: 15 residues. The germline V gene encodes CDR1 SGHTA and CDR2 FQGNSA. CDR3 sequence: CASSLYREGNQPQHF. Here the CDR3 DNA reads TGTGCCAGCAGCTTATACAGGGAGGGAAATCAGCCCCAGCATTTT.

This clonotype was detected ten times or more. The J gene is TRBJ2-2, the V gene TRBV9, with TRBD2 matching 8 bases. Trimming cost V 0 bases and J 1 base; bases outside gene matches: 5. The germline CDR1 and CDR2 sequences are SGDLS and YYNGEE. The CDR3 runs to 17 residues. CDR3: CASSVVGTSGNTGELFF. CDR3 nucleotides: TGTGCCAGCAGCGTAGTGGGTACTAGCGGGAACACCGGGGAGCTGTTTTTT.

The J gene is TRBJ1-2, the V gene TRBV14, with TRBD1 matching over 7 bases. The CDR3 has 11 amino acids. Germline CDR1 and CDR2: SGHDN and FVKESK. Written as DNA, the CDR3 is TGTGCGAGAACAGGGGAGCATGGCTACACCTTC. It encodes CARTGEHGYTF.

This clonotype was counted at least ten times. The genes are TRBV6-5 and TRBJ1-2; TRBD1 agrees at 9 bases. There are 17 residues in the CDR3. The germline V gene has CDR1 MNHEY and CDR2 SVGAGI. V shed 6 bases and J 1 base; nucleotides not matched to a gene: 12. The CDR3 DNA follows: TGTGCCAGCAGGAAAGCCGTGGGGACAGGGAATAACTATGGCTACACCTTC. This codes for CASRKAVGTGNNYGYTF.

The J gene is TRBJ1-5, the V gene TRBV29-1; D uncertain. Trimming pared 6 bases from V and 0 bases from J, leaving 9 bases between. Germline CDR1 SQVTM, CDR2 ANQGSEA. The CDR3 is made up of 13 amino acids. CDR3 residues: CSVGSSSNQPQHF. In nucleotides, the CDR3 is TGCAGCGTGGGGTCCTCTAGCAATCAGCCCCAGCATTTT.

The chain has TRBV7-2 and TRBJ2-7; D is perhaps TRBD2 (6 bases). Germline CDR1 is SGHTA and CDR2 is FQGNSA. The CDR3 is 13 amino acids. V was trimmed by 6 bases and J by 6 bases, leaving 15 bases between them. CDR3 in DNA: TGTGCCAGCAGATCGTGGGGAGGACGCGAGCAGTACTTC. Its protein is CASRSWGGREQYF.

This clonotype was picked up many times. CDR3 residues: CASSPTGAKLFF. CDR3 DNA sequence: TGTGCCAGCAGCCCGACGGGGGCAAAACTGTTTTTT. The chain joins TRBV7-9 to TRBJ1-4; a weak D match, TRBD1 (6 bases). Trimming removed 5 bases from V and 10 bases from J, with 11 bases in between. CDR3 size: 12 residues. Per the germline V gene, CDR1 is SEHNR and CDR2 is FQNEAQ (reference sequence).

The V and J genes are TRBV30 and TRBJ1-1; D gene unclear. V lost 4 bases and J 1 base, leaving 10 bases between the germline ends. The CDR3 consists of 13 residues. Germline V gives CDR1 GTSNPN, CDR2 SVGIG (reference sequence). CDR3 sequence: CAWNPRANTEAFF. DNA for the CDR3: TGTGCCTGGAACCCCCGGGCGAACACTGAAGCTTTCTTT.